Shown below are 20 T cell receptor beta chains from a single sample sequenced in a study of T cell responses to AZD1222 COVID-19 vaccine. Method: immunoSEQ multiplex PCR; TCRdb's copy keeps in-frame clones and lacks some. The sample yields roughly 98,000 clones, around nine tenths seen once. Source: peripheral blood, taken 28 days after the second AZD1222 dose. The receptors were sampled from an adult who received the AZD1222 COVID-19 vaccine.

V usage is TRBV19 and J usage is TRBJ2-3; 9 bases are a match to TRBD1. This CDR3 comprises 15 residues. The V and J ends lost 6 bases and 4 bases, in that order; junction bases with no gene match: 8. Germline CDR1 and CDR2: LNHDA and SQIVND (reference sequence). As DNA, the CDR3 is TGTGCCAGTAGGACGGGACAGGGCTATTCAGATACGCAGTATTTT. This encodes CASRTGQGYSDTQYF. The variable domain in full, completed from reference TRBV19 and TRBJ2-3, reads DGGITQSPKYLFRKEGQNVTLSCEQNLNHDAMYWYRQDPGQGLRLIYYSQIVNDFQKGDIAEGYSVSREKKESFPLTVTSAQKNPTAFYLCASRTGQGYSDTQYFGPGTRLTVL.

The genes are TRBV5-1 and TRBJ1-4, with D unresolved. Germline CDR1 and CDR2: SGHRS and YFSETQ. V was trimmed by 0 bases and J by 7 bases, leaving 10 bases between them. The CDR3 consists of 14 residues. The CDR3 coding sequence is TGCGCCAGCAGCTTGGGGGCGGGCGGTGAAAAACTGTTTTTT. This translates into CASSLGAGGEKLFF.

V is TRBV5-4 and J is TRBJ1-2; 8 nucleotides agree with TRBD1. Germline CDR1 is SGHNT and CDR2 is YYREEE (reference sequence). The CDR3 totals 13 residues. Trimming at V came to 4 bases and at J to 4 bases, leaving 3 bases not matched to a gene. This CDR3 is CASSPRGPYGYTF. The CDR3 bases are TGTGCCAGCAGCCCCAGGGGGCCCTATGGCTACACCTTC. Filled out from reference TRBV5-4 and TRBJ1-2, the complete variable domain reads ETGVTQSPTHLIKTRGQQVTLRCSSQSGHNTVSWYQQALGQGPQFIFQYYREEENGRGNFPPRFSGLQFPNYSSELNVNALELDDSALYLCASSPRGPYGYTFGSGTRLTVV.

This CDR3 is CASKTGTSGMGEQFF. In nucleotides, the CDR3 is TGTGCCAGTAAAACCGGGACTAGCGGGATGGGTGAGCAGTTCTTC. The chain is built from TRBV19 and TRBJ2-1, with TRBD2 identical over 13 bases. J was trimmed by 9 bases and V by 7 bases; bases with no gene match: 9. This CDR3 is built from 15 residues. Germline V lookup: CDR1 LNHDA, CDR2 SQIVND (reference sequence).

This clone was seen a single time. The CDR3 here is CASSMSDVGNTIYF. The CDR3 DNA reads TGTGCCAGTAGTATGTCGGACGTTGGAAACACCATATATTTT. This chain joins TRBV19 and TRBJ1-3, with unresolved D. Per the germline V gene, CDR1 is LNHDA and CDR2 is SQIVND (reference sequence). The CDR3 has 14 amino acids. V was pared by 3 bases and J by 3 bases, with 9 bases between.

The chain joins TRBV18 to TRBJ1-2, with D possibly being TRBD1 (5 bases). Trimming took 5 bases from V and 0 from J, leaving 10 bases between them. CDR3 size: 14 residues. Germline values: CDR1 KGHSH, CDR2 LQKENI. The CDR3 nucleotides read TGTGCCAGCTCAGGGACGGACACTAACTATGGCTACACCTTC. Its protein product is CASSGTDTNYGYTF.

The rearrangement links TRBV29-1 to TRBJ2-7; possible D gene TRBD1, 6 bases. Per germline, CDR1 SQVTM and CDR2 ANQGSEA. The V gene lost 7 bases and the J gene lost 5 bases, with 18 bases spanning the gap. This CDR3 has 13 amino acids. CDR3 protein: CSATHQYRDEQYF. The DNA for the CDR3 is TGCAGCGCCACACACCAATACAGGGACGAGCAGTACTTC.

The V and J genes are TRBV2 and TRBJ2-7; TRBD2 matches 16 bases. In germline, CDR1 is SNHLY, CDR2 FYNNEI. Unmatched junction bases numbered 6, after V lost 6 bases and J lost 4 bases. This CDR3 contains 16 residues. This CDR3 is CASSAGLAGGPYEQYF. The CDR3, as DNA: TGTGCCAGCAGCGCGGGACTAGCGGGAGGGCCTTACGAGCAGTACTTC.

This chain connects TRBV24-1 to TRBJ1-5; 9 bases line up with TRBD1. Trimming removed 5 bases from V and 0 bases from J; junction bases left unmatched: 7. CDR1 and CDR2 from the germline V gene are KGHDR and SFDVKD. This CDR3 region has 17 residues. CDR3 protein: CATSGLGQGDSNQPQHF. The CDR3 bases are TGTGCCACCAGTGGCCTGGGACAGGGAGATAGCAATCAGCCCCAGCATTTT.

The V call is TRBV4-2, the J call TRBJ2-1, with D possibly being TRBD2 (6 bases). V lost 4 bases, J lost 7 bases, and 17 bases lay in between. Germline CDR1 reads LGHNA; CDR2 reads YNFKEQ. The CDR3 has 15 amino acids. The CDR3 region is CASSPQTILANEQFF. CDR3 nucleotide sequence: TGTGCCAGCAGCCCCCAGACCATACTAGCAAATGAGCAGTTCTTC.

V usage is TRBV18 and J usage is TRBJ2-1; TRBD1 agrees at 7 bases. V lost 4 bases, J lost 7 bases, and 10 bases stayed unmatched. Germline-derived CDR1 and CDR2 are KGHSH and LQKENI. The CDR3 has 15 residues. This chain's CDR3 is CASSRPGQSYNEQFF. The CDR3 region has the DNA TGTGCCAGCTCACGCCCGGGACAGAGTTATAATGAGCAGTTCTTC.

The chain carries TRBV5-4 and TRBJ2-7; 8 positions agree with TRBD2. Looked up from germline, CDR1 is SGHNT and CDR2 is YYREEE (reference sequence). The CDR3 extends over 13 amino acids. The ends lost 2 bases at V and 3 bases at J; junction bases unmatched: 1. The CDR3 loop reads CASSFGGDYEQYF. The CDR3 DNA reads as TGTGCCAGCAGCTTCGGGGGGGACTACGAGCAGTACTTC.

The CDR3 DNA reads TGTGCCAGCAGCGAGGGACTGCCCTACGAGCAGTACTTC. The encoded protein is CASSEGLPYEQYF. The rearrangement joins TRBV28 to TRBJ2-7, with D possibly matching TRBD2 (6 bases). The length of the CDR3 is 13 residues. The germline CDR1 and CDR2 sequences are MDHEN and SYDVKM. Trimming left V 6 bases short and J 2 bases short, with 11 bases between.

The rearrangement uses TRBV15 and TRBJ2-1; TRBD1 matches 10 bases. Looked up from germline, CDR1 is LNHNV and CDR2 is YYDKDF (reference sequence). J was trimmed by 1 base and V by 10 bases; bases with no gene match: 7. CDR3 length equals 15 residues. CDR3 bases: TGTGCCATCGAGACAGGGGGCGCGTCCTACAATGAGCAGTTCTTC. The encoded protein is CAIETGGASYNEQFF. The full variable domain, rest sourced from reference TRBV15 and TRBJ2-1, is DAMVIQNPRYQVTQFGKPVTLSCSQTLNHNVMYWYQQKSSQAPKLLFHYYDKDFNNEADTPDNFQSRRPNTSFCFLDIRSPGLGDTAMYLCAIETGGASYNEQFFGPGTRLTVL.

This clone was counted a few times. The genes are TRBV6-5 and TRBJ1-6; 7 bases are shared with TRBD1. In germline, CDR1 is MNHEY, CDR2 SVGAGI. CDR3 size: 14 residues. Trimming took 5 bases from V and 10 from J; bases not matched to a gene: 8. The CDR3 DNA sequence: TGTGCCAGCAGTCGACAGGGAGAGGGGTCACCCCTCCACTTT. Its translation: CASSRQGEGSPLHF.

This CDR3 reads CASSYGVMDYTF. The CDR3 bases are TGTGCCAGCTCGTACGGTGTGATGGACTACACCTTC. The chain joins TRBV18 to TRBJ1-2; D uncertain. The CDR3 loop spans 12 amino acids. Germline V gene data show CDR1 as KGHSH and CDR2 as LQKENI. V was pared by 6 bases and J by 10 bases, with 15 bases between. The full variable domain, rest sourced from reference TRBV18 and TRBJ1-2, is NAGVMQNPRHLVRRRGQEARLRCSPMKGHSHVYWYRQLPEEGLKFMVYLQKENIIDESGMPKERFSAEFPKEGPSILRIQQVVRGDSAAYFCASSYGVMDYTFGSGTRLTVV.

This chain links TRBV9 with TRBJ2-5; 10 bases are shared with TRBD1. The germline V gene encodes CDR1 SGDLS and CDR2 YYNGEE. This CDR3 has 14 amino acids. The V and J ends lost 0 bases and 6 bases, in that order; junction bases with no gene match: 2. The CDR3 sequence: CASSVGQGAKTQYF. The CDR3 DNA sequence: TGTGCCAGCAGCGTAGGACAGGGGGCGAAGACCCAGTACTTC.

V usage is TRBV14 and J usage is TRBJ2-1, with 8 nucleotides matching TRBD2. Per the germline V gene, CDR1 is SGHDN and CDR2 is FVKESK. CDR3 length equals 14 residues. Trimming cost V 3 bases and J 6 bases; bases outside gene matches: 4. In DNA, the CDR3 is TGTGCCAGCAGCCAGGCGGGAGGCCTCAATGAGCAGTTCTTC. Its protein product is CASSQAGGLNEQFF. Full variable domain (remainder filled in from reference TRBV14 and TRBJ2-1): EAGVTQFPSHSVIEKGQTVTLRCDPISGHDNLYWYRRVMGKEIKFLLHFVKESKQDESGMPNNRFLAERTGGTYSTLKVQPAELEDSGVYFCASSQAGGLNEQFFGPGTRLTVL.

The V and J genes are TRBV9 and TRBJ2-2; 7 bases align to TRBD1. V lost 4 bases and J lost 6; bases outside the gene matches: 9. In germline, CDR1 is SGDLS, CDR2 YYNGEE. The CDR3 covers 15 residues. The CDR3, as DNA: TGTGCCAGCAGCTCCCGACAGGGTCGGGCCGGGGAGCTGTTTTTT. This gives the protein CASSSRQGRAGELFF.

V usage is TRBV3-1 (or the pseudogene TRBV3-2) and J usage is TRBJ2-7, with D possibly TRBD1 on 5 matching bases. The germline gives CDR1 LGHDT, CDR2 YNNKEL (reference sequence). Trimming shortened V by 5 bases and J by 1 base, and 18 bases separated the two germline ends. This CDR3 is 16 amino acids long. DNA of the CDR3: TGTGCCAGCAGCTCACGAACAGGCTCCCATTCCTACGAGCAGTACTTC. Translated: CASSSRTGSHSYEQYF.